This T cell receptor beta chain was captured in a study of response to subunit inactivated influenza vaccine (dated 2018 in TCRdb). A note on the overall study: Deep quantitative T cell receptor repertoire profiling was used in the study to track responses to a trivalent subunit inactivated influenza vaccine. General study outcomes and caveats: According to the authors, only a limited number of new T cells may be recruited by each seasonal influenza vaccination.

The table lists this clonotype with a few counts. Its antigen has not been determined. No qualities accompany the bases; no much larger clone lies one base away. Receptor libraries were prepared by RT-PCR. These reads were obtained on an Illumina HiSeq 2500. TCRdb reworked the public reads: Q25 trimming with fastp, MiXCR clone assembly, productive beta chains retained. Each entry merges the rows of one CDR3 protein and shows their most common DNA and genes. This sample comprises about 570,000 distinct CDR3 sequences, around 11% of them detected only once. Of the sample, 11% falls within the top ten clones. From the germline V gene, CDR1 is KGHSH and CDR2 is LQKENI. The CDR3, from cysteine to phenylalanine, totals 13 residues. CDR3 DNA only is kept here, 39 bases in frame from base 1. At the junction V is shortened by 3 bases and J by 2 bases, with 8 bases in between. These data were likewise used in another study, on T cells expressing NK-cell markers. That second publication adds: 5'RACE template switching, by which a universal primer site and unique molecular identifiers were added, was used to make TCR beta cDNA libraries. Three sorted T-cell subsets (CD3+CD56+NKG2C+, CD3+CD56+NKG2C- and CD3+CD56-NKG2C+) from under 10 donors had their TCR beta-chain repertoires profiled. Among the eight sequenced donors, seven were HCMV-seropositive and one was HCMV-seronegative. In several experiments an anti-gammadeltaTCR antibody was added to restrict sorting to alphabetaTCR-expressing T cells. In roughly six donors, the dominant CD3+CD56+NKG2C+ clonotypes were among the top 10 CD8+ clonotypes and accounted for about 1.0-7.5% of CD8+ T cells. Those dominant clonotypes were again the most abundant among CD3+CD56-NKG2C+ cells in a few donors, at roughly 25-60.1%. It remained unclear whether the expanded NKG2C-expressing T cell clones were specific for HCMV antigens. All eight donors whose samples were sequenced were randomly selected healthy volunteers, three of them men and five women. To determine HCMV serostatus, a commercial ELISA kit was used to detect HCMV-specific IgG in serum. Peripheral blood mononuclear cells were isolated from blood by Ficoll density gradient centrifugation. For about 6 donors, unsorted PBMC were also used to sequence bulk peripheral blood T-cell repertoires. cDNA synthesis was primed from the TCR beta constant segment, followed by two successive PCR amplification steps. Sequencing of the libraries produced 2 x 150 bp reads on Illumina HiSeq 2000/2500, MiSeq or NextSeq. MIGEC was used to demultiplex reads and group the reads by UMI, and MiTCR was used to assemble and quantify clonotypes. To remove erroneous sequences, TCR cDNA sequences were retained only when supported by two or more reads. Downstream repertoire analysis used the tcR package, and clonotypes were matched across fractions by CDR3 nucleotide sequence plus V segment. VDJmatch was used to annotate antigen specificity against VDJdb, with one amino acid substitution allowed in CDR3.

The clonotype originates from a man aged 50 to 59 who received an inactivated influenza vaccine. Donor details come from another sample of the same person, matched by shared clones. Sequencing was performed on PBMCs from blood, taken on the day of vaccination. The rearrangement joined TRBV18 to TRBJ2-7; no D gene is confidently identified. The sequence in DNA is TGTGCCAGCTCACCTTCTATGACCTACGAGCAGTACTTC. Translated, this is CASSPSMTYEQYF.